This T cell receptor (beta chain) comes out of a study of T-cell reconstitution after alpha-beta-depleted transplantation in children. Germline-derived CDR1 and CDR2 are SEHNR and FQNEAQ (reference sequence). The CDR3 covers 12 residues. Trimming cost V 6 bases and J 5 bases, with 9 bases left between them. Preparation of the TCRbeta library used unique molecular identifiers. TCRdb itself ran the PCR reads through MiXCR, one entry per CDR3 protein. The sample shows 200,000 to 300,000 distinct CDR3 sequences, 24% of them seen only once. Here the sequenced sample was PBMCs, mostly from graft donor cells, taken 360 days after TCRalphabeta/CD19-depleted stem cell transplant. J is TRBJ2-3 and V is TRBV7-9; D may be TRBD2 (6 bases). This receptor was identified in a female patient aged 2 to 10 who had a stem cell transplant for congenital amegakaryocytic thrombocytopenia, so the T cells may come from the graft donor. The CDR3 DNA is TGTGCCAGCAGGCGGGGAAAAGATACGCAGTATTTT. Its translation: CASRRGKDTQYF.